Listed below are T cell receptor beta chains from one sample, sequenced in a study of response to subunit inactivated influenza vaccine. In TCRdb, the RT-PCR reads were re-called with MiXCR into one record per CDR3 protein. The sample has over 800,000 distinct CDR3 sequences; approximately 22% are singletons. The source material was PBMCs from blood, sampled about 5 days after vaccination. All receptors come from a man aged 50 or older who received an inactivated influenza vaccine. Each CDR3 is given with its conserved first and last residue. The D gene is left open where the match is weak. The size entry is marked missing in some rows and otherwise reads once, few, many or a size class.

j_call d_call clone_size v_call cdr3_aa cdr3_nt
TRBJ1-3 NA few TRBV10-3 CAISESWGTAGNTIYF TGTGCCATCAGTGAGTCTTGGGGGACGGCTGGAAACACCATATATTTT
TRBJ2-7 TRBD2 NA TRBV3-1 CASSRGLAAYYEQYF TGTGCCAGCAGTCGTGGACTAGCGGCCTACTACGAGCAGTACTTC
TRBJ2-7 NA NA TRBV3-1 CASSRGRVGNYEQYF TGTGCCAGCAGCCGAGGCAGGGTGGGCAACTACGAGCAGTACTTC
TRBJ2-1 TRBD2 NA TRBV7-2 CASSLVQGLAGNEQFF TGTGCCAGCAGCTTAGTTCAGGGACTAGCGGGGAATGAGCAGTTCTTC
TRBJ2-1 NA NA TRBV5-1 CASSFRDLDLDEQFF TGCGCCAGCAGCTTCCGGGACCTCGATTTGGATGAGCAGTTCTTC
TRBJ2-1 NA few TRBV7-2 CASSLPTFNEQFF TGTGCCAGCAGCTTACCGACTTTTAATGAGCAGTTCTTC
TRBJ1-6 NA NA TRBV7-8 CASSPGGRSPLHF TGTGCCAGCAGCCCCGGGGGCCGTTCACCCCTCCACTTT
TRBJ2-1 NA few TRBV4-2 CASSQGRASEQFF TGTGCCAGCAGCCAAGGGAGGGCCAGTGAGCAGTTCTTC
TRBJ1-1 NA NA TRBV5-1 CASSLVWGENTEAFF TGCGCCAGCAGCTTGGTCTGGGGGGAGAACACTGAAGCTTTCTTT
TRBJ1-1 TRBD1 few TRBV10-3 CAISETGDSTEAFF TGTGCCATCAGTGAGACAGGGGATAGCACTGAAGCTTTCTTT
TRBJ2-7 TRBD1 NA TRBV29-1 CSVEAGTGGSYEQYF TGCAGCGTTGAGGCCGGGACAGGGGGCTCCTACGAGCAGTACTTC
TRBJ2-5 NA NA TRBV9 CASSVAFQVGESQYF TGTGCCAGCAGCGTAGCTTTCCAGGTGGGGGAGTCCCAGTACTTC
TRBJ2-1 NA few TRBV20-1 CSASSRFYNEQFF TGCAGTGCTAGTTCGCGGTTCTACAATGAGCAGTTCTTC
TRBJ2-3 NA few TRBV20-1 CSALVSGAQYF TGCAGTGCTCTCGTATCAGGGGCGCAGTATTTT
TRBJ2-5 NA NA TRBV11-1 CASSPKPYLQETQYF TGTGCCAGCAGCCCCAAACCGTACCTTCAAGAGACCCAGTACTTC
TRBJ2-7 NA few TRBV6-5 CASSYSILNAYEQYF TGTGCCAGCAGTTACTCGATCCTGAACGCGTACGAGCAGTACTTC
TRBJ2-4 NA many TRBV5-5 CASSLGAPENIQYF TGTGCCAGCAGCTTGGGGGCACCAGAAAACATTCAGTACTTC
TRBJ2-3 TRBD1 few TRBV10-3 CASTGTGGAGTDTQYF TGTGCCTCAACCGGGACAGGGGGCGCTGGCACAGATACGCAGTATTTT
TRBJ2-1 NA NA TRBV3-1 CASSQGPTPSNEQFF TGTGCCAGCAGCCAGGGACCGACTCCATCAAATGAGCAGTTCTTC
TRBJ1-3 TRBD1 few TRBV5-1 CASSLAGQEYGNTIYF TGCGCCAGCAGCTTGGCGGGACAGGAGTATGGAAACACCATATATTTT
TRBJ2-3 NA few TRBV20-1 CSEAVSTDTQYF TGCAGTGAAGCGGTTAGCACAGATACGCAGTATTTT
TRBJ1-5 NA NA TRBV7-2 CASSLLLNGNQPQHF TGTGCCAGCAGCTTATTGCTAAACGGCAATCAGCCCCAGCATTTT
TRBJ2-7 NA NA TRBV3-1 CASSQAGVNEQYF TGTGCCAGCAGCCAAGCTGGGGTGAACGAGCAGTACTTC
TRBJ1-2 NA NA TRBV4-3 CASSQGPGGYGYTF TGCGCCAGCAGCCAAGGTCCGGGAGGCTATGGCTACACCTTC
TRBJ2-5 NA NA TRBV12-3/TRBV12-4 CASSSLSRLETQYF TGTGCCAGCAGTTCCCTGTCTAGGTTGGAGACCCAGTACTTC
TRBJ2-7 NA once TRBV6-2/TRBV6-3 CASSRKTGYSSYEQYF TGTGCCAGCAGCCGTAAAACAGGGTACTCATCCTACGAGCAGTACTTC
TRBJ2-5 NA many TRBV29-1 CSVEGLYQETQYF TGCAGCGTAGAGGGACTTTACCAAGAGACCCAGTACTTC
TRBJ2-1 TRBD2 few TRBV20-1 CSAPPPAGVHNEQFF TGCAGTGCTCCACCCCCAGCGGGAGTCCACAATGAGCAGTTCTTC
TRBJ2-7 TRBD2 few TRBV9 CASSLRTSGRDRRVYEQYF TGTGCCAGCAGCCTTCGGACTAGCGGGAGGGACCGGAGGGTTTACGAGCAGTACTTC
TRBJ1-2 NA few TRBV10-3 CAISVRTETNYGYTF TGTGCCATCAGTGTACGGACAGAGACTAACTATGGCTACACCTTC
TRBJ2-5 NA NA TRBV11-2 CASSQGTGPETQYF TGTGCCAGCAGCCAAGGGACGGGCCCAGAGACCCAGTACTTC
TRBJ2-1 NA many TRBV29-1 CSVFGTSSYNEQFF TGCAGCGTTTTTGGGACGAGCTCCTACAATGAGCAGTTCTTC
TRBJ2-5 TRBD1 NA TRBV2 CATSDRALRLTQYF TGTGCCACGTCGGACAGGGCCCTGAGGTTGACCCAGTACTTC
TRBJ1-6 NA NA TRBV4-1 CASSQDWAGVKLIAQTSPLHF TGCGCCAGCAGCCAAGATTGGGCAGGGGTGAAACTCATTGCGCAGACCTCACCCCTCCACTTT
TRBJ2-3 TRBD2 few TRBV12-3/TRBV12-4 CASSSQRDVDTQYF TGTGCCAGCAGTTCGCAGCGGGACGTAGATACGCAGTATTTT
TRBJ2-7 NA NA TRBV7-2 CASSLGARKDSYEQYF TGTGCCAGCAGCTTAGGCGCTCGGAAGGATTCCTACGAGCAGTACTTC
TRBJ2-2 NA few TRBV5-1 CASSKTGRDTGELFF TGCGCCAGCAGCAAAACTGGACGGGACACCGGGGAGCTGTTTTTT
TRBJ1-1 NA few TRBV6-1 CASTAPRDNTEAFF TGTGCCAGCACTGCTCCGAGGGATAACACTGAAGCTTTCTTT
TRBJ2-5 NA NA TRBV10-3 CAISESKEETQYF TGTGCCATCAGTGAGTCGAAAGAGGAGACCCAGTACTTC
TRBJ2-7 TRBD1 few TRBV7-2 CASSPIQPGQGAYEQYF TGTGCCAGCAGCCCAATCCAACCGGGACAGGGAGCCTACGAGCAGTACTTC
TRBJ2-1 NA few TRBV6-2/TRBV6-3 CASSYVSGGEDEQFF TGTGCCAGCAGTTACGTGTCAGGAGGTGAGGATGAGCAGTTCTTC
TRBJ2-4 NA NA TRBV6-2/TRBV6-3 CASKSLQNIQYF TGTGCCAGTAAAAGCCTACAAAACATTCAGTACTTC
TRBJ1-6 TRBD1 NA TRBV20-1 CSASPRGLDNSPLHF TGCAGTGCTAGTCCCAGGGGGCTAGATAATTCACCCCTCCACTTT
TRBJ2-2 NA NA TRBV20-1 CSARGRLLNTGELFF TGCAGTGCTAGGGGGAGACTACTGAACACCGGGGAGCTGTTTTTT
TRBJ2-3 NA few TRBV27 CASSLYTPLVTDTQYF TGTGCCAGCAGTTTATATACCCCCCTTGTAACAGATACGCAGTATTTT
TRBJ2-7 NA NA TRBV20-1 CSARHDEQYF TGCAGTGCAAGACACGACGAGCAGTACTTC
TRBJ2-5 NA NA TRBV7-9 CASSFSGAETETQYF TGTGCCAGCAGCTTTAGTGGGGCGGAGACGGAGACCCAGTACTTC
TRBJ1-6 NA few TRBV5-1 CASSQKGYNSPLHF TGCGCCAGCAGCCAGAAAGGTTATAATTCACCCCTCCACTTT
TRBJ2-7 TRBD2 NA TRBV20-1 CSAQLTSGGGYEQYF TGCAGTGCCCAACTTACTAGCGGGGGCGGCTACGAGCAGTACTTC
TRBJ2-2 NA NA TRBV6-1 CASSRRQENTGELFF TGTGCCAGCAGCCGACGTCAGGAAAACACCGGGGAGCTGTTTTTT
TRBJ2-7 TRBD2 few TRBV27 CASSFRGVSYEQYF TGTGCCAGCAGTTTTCGGGGGGTCTCCTACGAGCAGTACTTC
TRBJ2-5 NA few TRBV5-1 CASSSQRGETQYF TGCGCCAGCAGCTCCCAACGGGGAGAGACCCAGTACTTC
TRBJ2-1 TRBD2 few TRBV15 CATSSRTSGSEQFF TGTGCCACCAGCAGTCGGACTAGCGGTAGTGAGCAGTTCTTC
TRBJ2-5 NA NA TRBV20-1 CSARVYGLQQETQYF TGCAGTGCTAGGGTATATGGACTTCAACAAGAGACCCAGTACTTC